Below, one T cell receptor (beta chain) is given with its context. Its specificity is unknown. The CDR3 consists of 14 residues. Germline V gene data show CDR1 as SGHRS and CDR2 as YFSETQ. J gave up 4 bases and V 0 bases, and 3 bases lay outside the gene matches. These data are taken from a study of cytomegalovirus exposure and HLA in healthy donors. Across the whole study: Later, an analysis reported that the 130 or so validation repertoires had used the same platform as the approximately 670 first-cohort repertoires. Points from the study as a whole: Reported results showed that the classifier diagnosed cytomegalovirus status with high specificity and sensitivity. The authors listed 150 to 200 TCR beta chains as cytomegalovirus-associated.

Separate from the approximately 720-subject first cohort was the approximately 120-subject validation cohort, to which the donors belonged. Sequencing used immunoSEQ multiplex PCR; TCRdb keeps in-frame clones, though not all of them. The sample comprises 190,000 or so clones, more than 65% of which are singletons, and 13% rests with the top ten. This receptor was identified in a woman aged 25 to 39 in good health and CMV-seropositive. This sequence joins TRBV5-1 and TRBJ2-5; TRBD2 matches 7 bases. The sample taken for sequencing was PBMCs. CDR3 amino acids: CASSLGGGRETQYF. The CDR3 DNA reads TGCGCCAGCAGCTTGGGCGGGGGTCGAGAGACCCAGTACTTC. Looking up the rest from reference TRBV5-1 and TRBJ2-5 gives the full variable domain: KAGVTQTPRYLIKTRGQQVTLSCSPISGHRSVSWYQQTPGQGLQFLFEYFSETQRNKGNFPGRFSGRQFSNSRSEMNVSTLELGDSALYLCASSLGGGRETQYFGPGTRLLVL.